This T cell receptor (beta chain) was sequenced during a study of technical replicates of blood from a handful of donors. Sequenced by immunoSEQ multiplex PCR; TCRdb stores in-frame clones only, minus some. The sample yields tens of thousands of clones, roughly 98% seen once. Germline V gives CDR1 SGHTA, CDR2 FQGNSA. The CDR3 has 14 residues. J gave up 2 bases and V 5 bases, and 3 bases lay outside the gene matches. The V call is TRBV7-2, the J call TRBJ2-5, with 9 bases identical to TRBD1. The receptor comes from a human donor in good health. The sequenced sample was T cells isolated from PBMCs. CDR3 nucleotide sequence: TGTGCCAGCAGCCACGACAGGGGGCAAGAGACCCAGTACTTC. This translates into CASSHDRGQETQYF.